Given below is one T cell receptor (beta chain) in context. The antigen is not known. The data stem from a study of shared clonotypes between healthy human individuals. Looking at the study overall: Used for every donor were three CD4 naive, three CD4 memory, two CD8 naive and one CD8 memory plate. Study-level results: Non-shared clonotypes had lower generation probabilities than those shared by all four donors.

Data came from immunoSEQ multiplex PCR; TCRdb stores just in-frame clones and leaves some out. Of some 580,000 clones listed, more than 95% are singletons. This CDR3 has 14 residues. Germline CDR1 is LGHNA and CDR2 is YNFKEQ. With 5 bases removed from V and 7 bases from J, the gap between germline ends came to 15 bases. The naive CD8 subset, CD45RO-negative cells positively selected for CCR7, excluded terminally differentiated effector memory CD45RA+ cells. The chain combines TRBV4-2 with TRBJ2-1; D possibly uses TRBD1 or TRBD2 (7 bases each). Sequencing input: naive CD8+ T cells sorted from blood. This clonotype was obtained from a man aged 25-45 years in good health. The CDR3: CASSLGGGSNEQFF. CDR3 DNA sequence: TGTGCCAGCAGCTTAGGGGGCGGGAGTAATGAGCAGTTCTTC.